A single sample gave rise to the 19 T cell receptor beta chains below, sequenced in a study of identical twins. One entry per CDR3 protein results from TCRdb running MiXCR on the 5' RACE reads. The sample holds 520,000 or so distinct CDR3 sequences, less than 25% seen once. Separately, the same data were catalogued under a study of T cells expressing NK-cell markers.

Sequences were obtained from CD4+ T cells sorted from blood. The receptors come from a woman aged 18-35 years in good health.

The chain couples TRBV27 to TRBJ2-2, with D perhaps matching TRBD1 or TRBD2 (5 bases each). With 3 bases removed from V and 6 bases from J, the gap between germline ends came to 14 bases. CDR3 length equals 15 residues. The germline CDR1 and CDR2 sequences are MNHEY and SMNVEV (reference sequence). CDR3 bases: TGTGCCAGCAGTTTCACCAGGGAGCTCGCCGGGGAGCTGTTTTTT. Residues: CASSFTRELAGELFF.

The genes are TRBV12-3 or TRBV12-4 and TRBJ2-7; 7 positions agree with TRBD2. Losses at the gene ends were 6 bases for V and 0 bases for J; bases not matched to a gene: 5. The CDR3 is 14 amino acids. The CDR3 bases are TGTGCCAGCAGACGTTCGGGGGGCTCCTACGAGCAGTACTTC. Translation gives CASRRSGGSYEQYF.

The sample holds a few counts of this clonotype. This sequence joins TRBV6-1 and TRBJ2-2; D not certain. The CDR3 totals 12 residues. Trimming removed 6 bases from V and 7 bases from J, with 9 bases in between. Per germline, CDR1 MNHNS and CDR2 SASEGT. The CDR3 sequence is CASSVDGGELFF. As DNA, the CDR3 is TGTGCCAGCAGCGTTGACGGCGGGGAGCTGTTTTTT.

The chain employs TRBV20-1 and TRBJ2-1; a weak D match, TRBD1 (6 bases). V was shortened by 6 bases and J by 2 bases, with 11 bases between the two germline ends. Looked up from germline, CDR1 is DFQATT and CDR2 is SNEGSKA (reference sequence). The CDR3 is made up of 13 amino acids. CDR3: CSAGTLTYNEQFF. For the CDR3, the DNA is TGCAGTGCAGGGACACTGACCTACAATGAGCAGTTCTTC.

The gene calls are TRBV12-3 or TRBV12-4 and TRBJ2-3; 13 nucleotides match TRBD2. J lost 4 bases, V lost 4 bases, and 5 bases had no gene match. The CDR3 covers 16 residues. The CDR3 sequence: CASSSRLAGGSDTQYF. Written as DNA, the CDR3 is TGTGCCAGCAGTTCGCGACTAGCGGGGGGCTCAGATACGCAGTATTTT.

In its sample, this clonotype was seen a few times. V and J are TRBV20-1 and TRBJ2-1; 9 bases align to TRBD2. Germline lookup yields CDR1 DFQATT and CDR2 SNEGSKA (reference sequence). J was trimmed by 8 bases and V by 1 base; bases with no gene match: 6. This CDR3 has 14 residues. This CDR3 reads CSARGDSGSDEQFF. DNA of the CDR3: TGCAGTGCTAGAGGGGATAGCGGGAGTGATGAGCAGTTCTTC.

This clonotype showed up just a few times. The J gene is TRBJ2-3, the V gene TRBV29-1; a possible D gene is TRBD1 (6 bases). Trimming stripped 5 bases from V and 2 bases from J, with 14 bases between. Germline CDR1 and CDR2: SQVTM and ANQGSEA. CDR3 length: 14 residues. In nucleotides, the CDR3 is TGCAGCGTTTCGGTTGGGGGCCCCACAGATACGCAGTATTTT. Protein product: CSVSVGGPTDTQYF.

A few counts support this clonotype. This chain links TRBV27 with TRBJ2-5, with D possibly being TRBD2 (5 bases). V lost 0 bases and J lost 7, with 9 bases in between. CDR3 size: 13 residues. Germline CDR1 is MNHEY and CDR2 is SMNVEV (reference sequence). The CDR3, as DNA: TGTGCCAGCAGTTTATCGGGAGCACCGACCCAGTACTTC. This translates into CASSLSGAPTQYF.

The rearrangement uses TRBV12-3 or TRBV12-4 and TRBJ1-5; D gene ambiguous. V was pared by 5 bases and J by 4 bases, with 15 bases between. This CDR3 region has 15 residues. The CDR3 DNA follows: TGTGCCAGCAGTACGTTGGGTTCTAGTAATCAGCCCCAGCATTTT. Translation gives CASSTLGSSNQPQHF.

This chain links TRBV5-6 with TRBJ2-7; 8 bases match TRBD1. This CDR3 comprises 12 residues. V lost 4 bases and J lost 7; bases outside the gene matches: 4. CDR1 SGHDT and CDR2 YYEEEE come from the germline V gene. CDR3 loop: CASSRRTGEQYF. The DNA for the CDR3 is TGTGCCAGCAGCCGGAGGACAGGGGAGCAGTACTTC.

This rearrangement joins TRBV7-8 to TRBJ1-4; D is unclear. CDR1 and CDR2 from the germline V gene are SGHVS and FQNEAQ. Trimming stripped 5 bases from V and 10 bases from J, with 11 bases between. The CDR3 length is 12 residues. The CDR3 loop is CASSPGSGKLFF. CDR3 in DNA: TGTGCCAGCAGCCCTGGCTCGGGAAAACTGTTTTTT.

This clonotype was picked up a small number of times. The chain is built from TRBV9 and TRBJ2-1; TRBD2 matches 7 bases. J gave up 4 bases and V 3 bases, and 10 bases lay outside the gene matches. The CDR3 loop spans 16 amino acids. Per the germline V gene, CDR1 is SGDLS and CDR2 is YYNGEE. The CDR3 protein is CASSARAGPPYNEQFF. The CDR3 bases are TGTGCCAGCAGCGCGAGAGCGGGGCCCCCTTACAATGAGCAGTTCTTC.

This clonotype was detected ten times or more. The CDR3 DNA follows: TGCGCCAGCAGCCAGGGACAGGGGATTCAGCCCCAGCATTTT. As protein: CASSQGQGIQPQHF. The rearrangement uses TRBV5-1 and TRBJ1-5, with 10 bases that match TRBD1. The CDR3 extends over 14 amino acids. CDR1 and CDR2 from the germline V gene are SGHRS and YFSETQ. Trimming at V came to 4 bases and at J to 6 bases, leaving 4 bases not matched to a gene.

The chain has TRBV7-3 and TRBJ2-3, with a possible D match to TRBD1 (6 bases). CDR1 and CDR2 (germline): SGHTA, FQGTGA. The CDR3 totals 15 residues. V lost 3 bases to trimming and J lost 4 bases, with 14 bases between them. Written as DNA, the CDR3 is TGTGCCAGCAGCTTCCTGACAGGTACCGCAGATACGCAGTATTTT. As protein: CASSFLTGTADTQYF. Filled out from reference TRBV7-3 and TRBJ2-3, the complete variable domain reads GAGVSQTPSNKVTEKGKYVELRCDPISGHTALYWYRQSLGQGPEFLIYFQGTGAADDSGLPNDRFFAVRPEGSVSTLKIQRTERGDSAVYLCASSFLTGTADTQYFGPGTRLTVL.

This sequence joins TRBV5-1 and TRBJ1-1; possibly TRBD1 for D (6 bases). CDR1 is SGHRS and CDR2 is YFSETQ in the germline V gene. This CDR3 has 16 amino acids. V lost 0 bases to trimming and J lost 1 base, with 13 bases between them. The CDR3 nucleotides read TGCGCCAGCAGCTTGGGACAGGCATTCAGGAACACTGAAGCTTTCTTT. This translates into CASSLGQAFRNTEAFF.

This clonotype was seen more than once but under ten times. The chain is built from TRBV11-2 and TRBJ2-7; D is unresolved. Germline lookup yields CDR1 SGHAT and CDR2 FQNNGV. The CDR3 sequence is 13 residues long. Trimming removed 6 bases from V and 5 bases from J, with 14 bases in between. CDR3 in DNA: TGTGCCAGCAGTTCAGATCTCACCCACGAGCAGTACTTC. Protein: CASSSDLTHEQYF.

J is TRBJ1-4 and V is TRBV10-3; D call uncertain. This CDR3 contains 15 residues. Trimming removed 4 bases at V and 7 bases at J, with 16 bases between. Germline CDR1 and CDR2: ENHRY and SYGVKD. The CDR3 coding sequence is TGTGCCATCAGTGCCACGCGGGGTTGGGGTGAAAAACTGTTTTTT. This translates into CAISATRGWGEKLFF.

This clonotype was observed at least ten times. The V call is TRBV12-3 or TRBV12-4, the J call TRBJ1-4, with D perhaps matching TRBD1 (6 bases). The CDR3 totals 14 residues. The V end lost 3 bases, the J end lost 6 bases, and 11 bases lay between the germline ends. CDR3 sequence reads: CASSFSGADEKLFF. The CDR3 nucleotides are TGTGCCAGCAGTTTCTCAGGGGCTGATGAAAAACTGTTTTTT.

This clonotype was recorded at least ten times. The J gene is TRBJ1-1, the V gene TRBV4-2; D possibly corresponds to TRBD1 (6 bases). The CDR3 runs to 14 residues. Germline CDR1 and CDR2: LGHNA and YNFKEQ. V was pared by 2 bases and J by 7 bases, with 14 bases between. This chain's CDR3 is CASSQLGGQFEAFF. CDR3 sequence (DNA): TGTGCCAGCAGCCAATTGGGCGGACAGTTTGAAGCTTTCTTT.